This T cell receptor (beta chain) was profiled in a study of cytomegalovirus exposure and HLA in healthy donors. In the study overall: Tens of millions of unique TCRs from HLA-typed donors were held in an early data release.

Study results and caveats: Of the V segments, some could not be distinguished, including TRBV6-2 and TRBV6-3, and were excluded. For most TCR beta V segments, an earlier analysis put the productive rate at about 90% or about 30% of the time.

Points on this clone: Its antigen is unknown.

The CDR3 loop spans 15 amino acids. Unmatched junction bases numbered 5, after V lost 3 bases and J lost 3 bases. The germline CDR1 and CDR2 sequences are LNHDA and SQIVND (reference sequence). The PCR used 60 Vbeta and 13 Jbeta primers. Here immunoSEQ multiplex PCR was the method, and the copy in TCRdb shows in-frame clones only, minus some. The repertoire includes 150,000 to 200,000 clones, about 85% of them detected once, and approximately 1.4% sits in the top ten. The V and J genes are TRBV19 and TRBJ2-7; 10 bases fit TRBD1. The receptor comes from a woman aged 45 to 65 in good health and CMV-seronegative. Material for sequencing was PBMCs. The CDR3 here is CASSIHRDRGYEQYF. CDR3 DNA sequence: TGTGCCAGTAGTATTCACCGGGACAGGGGCTACGAGCAGTACTTC.